The 15 T cell receptor beta chains presented below share a single source sample, sequenced in a study of blood T cell repertoires in COVID-19. The assay was immunoSEQ multiplex PCR, and TCRdb's table has in-frame clones only and misses some. The sample shows approximately 290,000 clones, roughly nine tenths of them seen only once. The sequencing sample was made of peripheral blood. Receptors originate from a man between 18 and 29 years old with active or convalescent COVID-19.

V gene TRBV15 combines with J gene TRBJ2-1; perhaps TRBD2 as D (6 bases). The CDR3 is 18 residues long. V dropped 4 bases and J dropped 4 bases, with 23 bases sitting between them. Germline assignment: CDR1 LNHNV and CDR2 YYDKDF (reference sequence). CDR3 sequence (DNA): TGTGCCACCAGCACGGGGCTAGCGCACGCATTTATGTACAATGAGCAGTTCTTC. Its translation: CATSTGLAHAFMYNEQFF. The entire variable domain, with the rest obtained from reference TRBV15 and TRBJ2-1, is as follows: DAMVIQNPRYQVTQFGKPVTLSCSQTLNHNVMYWYQQKSSQAPKLLFHYYDKDFNNEADTPDNFQSRRPNTSFCFLDIRSPGLGDTAMYLCATSTGLAHAFMYNEQFFGPGTRLTVL.

The rearrangement links TRBV6-1 to TRBJ2-7; weak D call: TRBD1 (5 bases). Germline V gene data show CDR1 as MNHNS and CDR2 as SASEGT. The CDR3 totals 15 residues. Deletions cut 4 bases from V and 0 bases from J, with 13 bases between. The CDR3 DNA is TGTGCCAGCAGTGCAGCGACAGTGAACTCCTACGAGCAGTACTTC. Translating gives CASSAATVNSYEQYF.

CDR3 region: CASSVGSLNQPQHF. In DNA form, the CDR3 reads TGTGCCAGCAGCGTAGGGAGCCTAAATCAGCCCCAGCATTTT. The chain joins TRBV5-6 to TRBJ1-5; D call uncertain. Germline CDR1 SGHDT, CDR2 YYEEEE. This CDR3 has 14 amino acids. The ends were cut back, 4 bases at V and 4 bases at J, with 12 bases in the middle. Complete variable domain (other parts from reference TRBV5-6 and TRBJ1-5): DAGVTQSPTHLIKTRGQQVTLRCSPKSGHDTVSWYQQALGQGPQFIFQYYEEEERQRGNFPDRFSGHQFPNYSSELNVNALLLGDSALYLCASSVGSLNQPQHFGDGTRLSIL.

The chain uses TRBV9 and TRBJ2-1; no reliable D call. V was pared by 0 bases and J by 2 bases, with 9 bases between. The CDR3 covers 15 residues. The germline CDR1 and CDR2 sequences are SGDLS and YYNGEE. CDR3 region: CASSVAEHPYNEQFF. The CDR3 region has the DNA TGTGCCAGCAGCGTAGCGGAGCATCCCTACAATGAGCAGTTCTTC.

V gene TRBV5-1 combines with J gene TRBJ2-7; D is unclear. CDR3 size: 11 residues. V lost 6 bases and J 6 bases, leaving 10 bases between the germline ends. Looked up from germline, CDR1 is SGHRS and CDR2 is YFSETQ. CDR3 sequence (DNA): TGCGCCAGCATTGGGTCGGGCGAGCAGTACTTC. This codes for CASIGSGEQYF.

This clone was seen only a few times. The rearrangement uses TRBV19 and TRBJ1-5; D remains unclear. The germline gives CDR1 LNHDA, CDR2 SQIVND (reference sequence). This CDR3 contains 15 residues. V was trimmed by 3 bases and J by 1 base, leaving 10 bases between them. In DNA form, the CDR3 reads TGTGCCAGTAGTATCGGGAGCTTAAGCAATCAGCCCCAGCATTTT. As protein: CASSIGSLSNQPQHF.

In its sample, this clone was seen a few times. This rearrangement joins TRBV27 to TRBJ2-7; D possibly corresponds to TRBD2 (5 bases). Trimming removed 4 bases at V and 2 bases at J, with 18 bases between. The CDR3 runs 16 residues. Germline CDR1 reads MNHEY; CDR2 reads SMNVEV (reference sequence). The CDR3 DNA reads TGTGCCAGCAGTTCAGGTCTGGCCGGGAAGCCCTACGAGCAGTACTTC. As protein: CASSSGLAGKPYEQYF.

Note on this clone: Other DNA sequences within the sample encode an identical CDR3. The chain employs TRBV7-9 and TRBJ2-7; perhaps TRBD1 as D (6 bases). The V and J ends lost 4 bases and 1 base respectively, with 8 bases between them. CDR1 and CDR2 from the germline V gene are SEHNR and FQNEAQ (reference sequence). The length of the CDR3 is 13 residues. The CDR3 reads CASSSTGSYEQYF. In DNA form, the CDR3 reads TGTGCCAGCAGCTCGACAGGATCCTACGAGCAGTACTTC.

Comments on this clone: In the same sample, other DNA sequences code for this CDR3. CDR3 sequence: CASSLASGYEQYF. DNA for the CDR3: TGCGCCAGCAGCTTGGCGTCAGGCTACGAGCAGTACTTC. The chain recombines TRBV5-1 with TRBJ2-7; D ambiguous. Germline lookup yields CDR1 SGHRS and CDR2 YFSETQ. This CDR3 spans 13 amino acids. Between the trimmed V and J ends, which lost 0 bases and 3 bases, there was a span of 7 bases.

The gene calls are TRBV5-5 and TRBJ2-1; 8 bases align to TRBD2. V was clipped by 5 bases and J by 5 bases; unmatched bases: 9. From germline, CDR1 is SGHKS and CDR2 YYEKEE (reference sequence). This CDR3 is 15 amino acids long. In DNA form, the CDR3 reads TGTGCCAGCAGTTATACGGGGGGGCGGCACAATGAGCAGTTCTTC. Amino acid sequence: CASSYTGGRHNEQFF.

V is TRBV11-2 and J is TRBJ2-3, with TRBD1 matching 9 bases. The CDR3 loop spans 16 amino acids. The junction had 4 bases not matched to a gene; V was cut back by 1 base and J by 2 bases. Germline CDR1 is SGHAT and CDR2 is FQNNGV. DNA of the CDR3: TGTGCCAGCAGCTTAGGGCGGGACAGGGCCACAGATACGCAGTATTTT. Its translation: CASSLGRDRATDTQYF.

V usage is TRBV13 and J usage is TRBJ1-4; D uncertain. Per the germline V gene, CDR1 is PRHDT and CDR2 is FYEKMQ (reference sequence). V was cut by 5 bases and J by 7 bases, with 14 bases left in between. The CDR3 runs 14 residues. CDR3 sequence reads: CASSPPRASEKLFF. The CDR3 nucleotides read TGTGCCAGCAGCCCCCCGAGGGCATCTGAAAAACTGTTTTTT.

The chain couples TRBV7-2 to TRBJ2-7; 7 positions match TRBD1. The CDR3 spans 14 residues. Germline V gene lookup returns CDR1 SGHTA and CDR2 FQGNSA. The V and J ends lost 2 bases and 3 bases, in that order; junction bases with no gene match: 4. In DNA, the CDR3 is TGTGCCAGCAGCTTATCCTACAGGGGCTACGAGCAGTACTTC. This sequence encodes CASSLSYRGYEQYF.

The J gene is TRBJ2-7, the V gene TRBV4-2; perhaps TRBD1 as D (6 bases). The CDR3 has 16 amino acids. Germline V gene data show CDR1 as LGHNA and CDR2 as YNFKEQ. With 3 bases removed from V and 2 bases from J, the gap between germline ends came to 17 bases. The DNA for the CDR3 is TGTGCCAGCAGCCACATGACAGGCCAGACTCCCTACGAGCAGTACTTC. Protein product: CASSHMTGQTPYEQYF.

The gene calls are TRBV3-1 (or the pseudogene TRBV3-2) and TRBJ1-2; D might be TRBD1 (5 bases). Germline CDR1 is LGHDT and CDR2 is YNNKEL (reference sequence). Trimming shortened V by 1 base and J by 8 bases, and 20 bases separated the two germline ends. The CDR3 runs 16 residues. The CDR3 coding sequence is TGTGCCAGCAGCCAAGTGGGACTCGGTACCCGGGAAGGCTACACCTTC. It translates to CASSQVGLGTREGYTF.